What follows is one T cell receptor (beta chain) and its context. These data come from a study of blood T cell repertoires in COVID-19. Study background: Acute and convalescent COVID-19 samples came from the United States, Italy and Spain. Sources were T cells, B-cell-depleted T cells, or PBMCs; the material itself was cDNA or gDNA.

Per the authors' pipeline: Counts of nucleated cells, estimated from reference gene primer amplification, were obtained. The assay was immunoSEQ multiplex PCR, and TCRdb's table has in-frame clones only and misses some. V and J calls and clone size are as listed in that table; D and trimming were resolved from the DNA. The sample consists of about 90,000 clones, approximately 87% of them appearing once. The V gene's germline CDR1 is SGHAT and CDR2 FQNNGV. The CDR3 totals 16 residues. The V and J ends lost 3 bases and 4 bases, in that order; junction bases with no gene match: 9. The sample comprised peripheral blood. The clonotype was recovered from a human donor in a cohort sampled during active COVID-19. J is TRBJ1-2 and V is TRBV11-2; 9 bases fit TRBD1. This CDR3 is CASSFQAGTGSYGYTF. DNA for the CDR3: TGTGCCAGCAGCTTCCAAGCCGGGACAGGGTCCTATGGCTACACCTTC. Using reference TRBV11-2 and TRBJ1-2 for the parts outside the CDR3, the full variable domain is EAGVAQSPRYKIIEKRQSVAFWCNPISGHATLYWYQQILGQGPKLLIQFQNNGVVDDSQLPKDRFSAERLKGVDSTLKIQPAKLEDSAVYLCASSFQAGTGSYGYTFGSGTRLTVV.